These 19 T cell receptor beta chains came from one sample sequenced in a study of cytomegalovirus exposure and HLA in healthy donors. Primers included in the PCR were 60 Vbeta and 13 Jbeta primers. Repertoires were generated with immunoSEQ multiplex PCR, while TCRdb's copy carries only in-frame clones and drops some. This repertoire shows 150,000 to 200,000 clones, around 80% found once; its top ten account for about 5%. The source material was PBMCs. The receptors come from a woman aged 50 to 60 in good health and CMV-seropositive.

This chain links TRBV7-2 with TRBJ1-5; D ambiguous. The CDR3 is made up of 14 amino acids. The V gene's germline CDR1 is SGHTA and CDR2 FQGNSA. Trimming cost V 6 bases and J 2 bases, with 11 bases left between them. CDR3 region: CASRTEIGNQPQHF. Written as DNA, the CDR3 is TGTGCCAGCAGAACAGAGATAGGCAATCAGCCCCAGCATTTT.

This chain joins TRBV9 and TRBJ2-5; 13 bases fit TRBD2. This CDR3 is 16 amino acids long. The V segment lost 6 bases and the J segment 5 bases; nucleotides outside the gene matches: 10. The germline gives CDR1 SGDLS, CDR2 YYNGEE. CDR3 nucleotides: TGTGCCAGCACCCGGACTAGCGGGAGCCACGGGGAGACCCAGTACTTC. Its protein product is CASTRTSGSHGETQYF. Combining the CDR3 with reference TRBV9 and TRBJ2-5 gives the whole variable domain DSGVTQTPKHLITATGQRVTLRCSPRSGDLSVYWYQQSLDQGLQFLIQYYNGEERAKGNILERFSAQQFPDLHSELNLSSLELGDSALYFCASTRTSGSHGETQYFGPGTRLLVL.

The rearrangement links TRBV5-1 to TRBJ1-3; D perhaps matches TRBD1 (6 bases). This CDR3 is built from 16 residues. V was trimmed by 4 bases and J by 4 bases, leaving 18 bases between them. Germline V gene sequence: CDR1 SGHRS, CDR2 YFSETQ. CDR3 DNA sequence: TGCGCCAGCAGCAAAAGACAGGAGAAACGGGGAAACACCATATATTTT. It codes for CASSKRQEKRGNTIYF.

The V gene is TRBV7-2, the J gene TRBJ1-2; unclear D gene. Trimming took 2 bases from V and 4 from J, leaving 11 bases between them. Germline-derived CDR1 and CDR2 are SGHTA and FQGNSA. The CDR3 has 14 residues. CDR3 nucleotide sequence: TGTGCCAGCAGCTTATACGTTGCCAGCTATGGCTACACCTTC. It yields the protein CASSLYVASYGYTF.

This clone was observed once. The genes are TRBV30 and TRBJ1-1; 7 bases align to TRBD1. The CDR3 totals 14 residues. Germline-derived CDR1 and CDR2 are GTSNPN and SVGIG (reference sequence). V lost 3 bases, J lost 1 base, and 5 bases stayed unmatched. DNA for the CDR3: TGTGCCTGGAGCAGGGACAGTCGGAACACTGAAGCTTTCTTT. As protein: CAWSRDSRNTEAFF.

The chain joins TRBV9 to TRBJ2-7, with TRBD1 matching 8 bases. The CDR3 covers 14 residues. V shed 6 bases, J shed 2 bases, and the junction held 7 bases outside the gene matches. Germline values: CDR1 SGDLS, CDR2 YYNGEE. CDR3 DNA sequence: TGTGCCAGCAATCCCGGGACAGGTACCTACGAGCAGTACTTC. This codes for CASNPGTGTYEQYF.

The chain has TRBV11-3 and TRBJ2-7; D is perhaps TRBD1 (8 bases). Trimming took off 5 bases at V and 7 bases at J, with 27 bases between the two ends. The CDR3 has 17 amino acids. Germline V CDR1 and CDR2: SGHNT, YENEEA. The CDR3 coding sequence is TGTGCCAGCAGCGGACGCGGAACAGGGGGGACTACGCGGGAGCAGTACTTC. Protein sequence: CASSGRGTGGTTREQYF.

The chain uses TRBV2 and TRBJ2-1, with TRBD2 matching over 8 bases. The CDR3 runs to 16 residues. Trimming took 1 base from V and 6 from J; bases not matched to a gene: 8. Germline V CDR1 and CDR2: SNHLY, FYNNEI. For the CDR3, the DNA is TGTGCCAGCAGTGAAGGAGGACTAGCCCCCAGCAATGAGCAGTTCTTC. Encoded protein: CASSEGGLAPSNEQFF.

The chain has TRBV13 and TRBJ2-1, with 9 bases fitting TRBD2. This CDR3 has 14 amino acids. In germline, CDR1 is PRHDT, CDR2 FYEKMQ (reference sequence). J lost 5 bases, V lost 5 bases, and 4 bases had no gene match. CDR3: CASSPVAGDNEQFF. The CDR3 coding sequence is TGTGCCAGCAGCCCCGTAGCGGGGGACAATGAGCAGTTCTTC.

This clone has a handful of counts. This chain links TRBV28 with TRBJ1-2; TRBD1 matches 9 bases. The J segment lost 8 bases and the V segment lost 4 bases, leaving 5 bases of the junction unmatched. CDR1 and CDR2 (germline): MDHEN, SYDVKM. The CDR3 is made up of 13 amino acids. Here the CDR3 DNA reads TGTGCCAGCAGTTGGGACAGGGAGGGGGGCTACACCTTC. Translation: CASSWDREGGYTF.

As for this clone: Mismatch with germline at one junction end may stem from a read error. CDR3 coding DNA: TGTTCCAGCAGCTCTCCAGGCGGGGGGCAGTTTGGCTACACCTTC. Translation: CSSSSPGGGQFGYTF. The rearrangement uses TRBV7-9 and TRBJ1-2, with a weak D call TRBD1 (6 bases). Germline CDR1 reads SEHNR; CDR2 reads FQNEAQ (reference sequence). CDR3 length: 15 residues. Together with reference TRBV7-9 and TRBJ1-2, the CDR3 gives the full variable domain: DTGVSQNPRHKITKRGQNVTFRCDPISEHNRLYWYRQTLGQGPEFLTYFQNEAQLEKSRLLSDRFSAERPKGSFSTLEIQRTEQGDSAMYLCSSSSPGGGQFGYTFGSGTRLTVV.

The chain recombines TRBV5-4 with TRBJ2-5, with D maybe TRBD1 (5 bases). CDR3 length: 14 residues. Germline V gene data show CDR1 as SGHNT and CDR2 as YYREEE (reference sequence). V gave up 4 bases and J gave up 0 bases, with 10 bases separating them. The CDR3 loop is CASSHGRDQETQYF. In nucleotides, the CDR3 is TGTGCCAGCAGCCACGGCAGGGACCAAGAGACCCAGTACTTC.

The gene calls are TRBV9 and TRBJ2-1; 10 positions match TRBD2. V dropped 0 bases and J dropped 4; count of bases not matched to a gene: 10. CDR1 and CDR2 (germline): SGDLS, YYNGEE. There are 18 residues in the CDR3. The CDR3 nucleotides are TGTGCCAGCAGCGTAGGCGTCTGGGAAGCGGGGGGGTACAATGAGCAGTTCTTC. Translating gives CASSVGVWEAGGYNEQFF. Drawing the rest from reference TRBV9 and TRBJ2-1, the complete variable domain is DSGVTQTPKHLITATGQRVTLRCSPRSGDLSVYWYQQSLDQGLQFLIQYYNGEERAKGNILERFSAQQFPDLHSELNLSSLELGDSALYFCASSVGVWEAGGYNEQFFGPGTRLTVL.

The CDR3 DNA follows: TGCGCCAGCAGCCAAGAAATTGCTAGCGGGAGGGCCTACAATGAGCAGTTCTTC. Translating it yields CASSQEIASGRAYNEQFF. V is TRBV4-3 and J is TRBJ2-1, with TRBD2 matching over 12 bases. From germline, CDR1 is LGHNA and CDR2 YSLEER. The CDR3 has 18 residues. V dropped 0 bases and J dropped 2; count of bases not matched to a gene: 5.

The rearrangement links TRBV7-2 to TRBJ1-2, with D possibly TRBD1 on 5 matching bases. V was clipped by 3 bases and J by 3 bases, with 14 bases between them. The CDR3 consists of 15 residues. CDR1 is SGHTA and CDR2 is FQGNSA in the germline V gene. CDR3 amino acids: CASSLQLARDYGYTF. CDR3 DNA: TGTGCCAGCAGCTTGCAGCTTGCCAGGGACTATGGCTACACCTTC.

This sequence joins TRBV9 and TRBJ2-5; 7 bases fit TRBD1. V gave up 0 bases and J gave up 4 bases; unmatched junction bases: 6. The CDR3 spans 15 residues. Germline loops: CDR1 SGDLS, CDR2 YYNGEE. The DNA for the CDR3 is TGTGCCAGCAGCGTAGTAGGGGGCGGGTCAGAGACCCAGTACTTC. It encodes CASSVVGGGSETQYF.

The chain joins TRBV6-5 to TRBJ2-5; D is uncertain. This CDR3 is built from 12 residues. Looked up from germline, CDR1 is MNHEY and CDR2 is SVGAGI. V was clipped by 10 bases and J by 4 bases, with 13 bases between them. CDR3 sequence reads: CAKPPGPETQYF. The CDR3 DNA sequence: TGTGCCAAGCCCCCGGGTCCAGAGACCCAGTACTTC.

Only a few counts were recorded for this clone. The V call is TRBV10-3, the J call TRBJ2-1; TRBD2 matches 12 bases. The germline V gene has CDR1 ENHRY and CDR2 SYGVKD. V shed 4 bases, J shed 5 bases, and the junction held 12 bases outside the gene matches. The CDR3 totals 18 residues. CDR3 bases: TGTGCCATCAGTGGGCTTCTGACTAGCGGGAGTAAAGACAATGAGCAGTTCTTC. Residues: CAISGLLTSGSKDNEQFF.

The genes are TRBV11-2 and TRBJ2-5, with 11 bases identical to TRBD2. The CDR3 covers 16 residues. The germline V gene encodes CDR1 SGHAT and CDR2 FQNNGV. Trimming removed 3 bases from V and 5 bases from J; junction bases left unmatched: 8. Here the CDR3 DNA reads TGTGCCAGCAGCTTTCGACTAGCGGGGTCCGATGAGACCCAGTACTTC. This gives the protein CASSFRLAGSDETQYF.